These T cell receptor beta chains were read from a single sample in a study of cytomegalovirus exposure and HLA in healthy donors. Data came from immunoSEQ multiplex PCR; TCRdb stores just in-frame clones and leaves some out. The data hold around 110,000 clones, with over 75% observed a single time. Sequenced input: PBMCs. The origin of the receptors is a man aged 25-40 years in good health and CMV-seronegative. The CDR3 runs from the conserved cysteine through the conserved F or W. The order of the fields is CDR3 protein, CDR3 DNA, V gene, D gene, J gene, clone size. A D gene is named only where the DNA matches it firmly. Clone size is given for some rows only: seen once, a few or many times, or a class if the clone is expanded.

CDR3aa: CASSSRQGRNGELFF; CDR3nt: TGCGCCAGCAGCTCCAGACAGGGTCGGAACGGGGAGCTGTTTTTT; v_gene: TRBV5-1; d_gene: TRBD1; j_gene: TRBJ2-2; abundance: once
CDR3aa: CASSWDFYEQYF; CDR3nt: TGTGCCAGCAGTTGGGACTTCTACGAGCAGTACTTC; v_gene: TRBV28; d_gene: NA; j_gene: TRBJ2-7; abundance: NA
CDR3aa: CASSPRPDTYTEAFF; CDR3nt: TGTGCCAGCAGCCCTCGGCCAGACACGTACACTGAAGCTTTCTTT; v_gene: TRBV7-8; d_gene: NA; j_gene: TRBJ1-1; abundance: NA
CDR3aa: CASSSPMYGGTDTQYF; CDR3nt: TGTGCCAGCAGTTCCCCTATGTACGGCGGGACAGATACGCAGTATTTT; v_gene: TRBV28; d_gene: NA; j_gene: TRBJ2-3; abundance: NA
CDR3aa: CASSFVVRRSSYNEQFF; CDR3nt: TGTGCCAGCAGCTTCGTTGTGCGCCGTTCCTCCTACAATGAGCAGTTCTTC; v_gene: TRBV11-2; d_gene: NA; j_gene: TRBJ2-1; abundance: NA
CDR3aa: CASSPSRFNYGYTF; CDR3nt: TGTGCCAGCAGCCCAAGCCGGTTTAACTATGGCTACACCTTC; v_gene: TRBV14; d_gene: NA; j_gene: TRBJ1-2; abundance: NA
CDR3aa: CASSLTGGWNTEAFF; CDR3nt: TGTGCCAGCAGTCTAACAGGGGGCTGGAACACTGAAGCTTTCTTT; v_gene: TRBV28; d_gene: TRBD1; j_gene: TRBJ1-1; abundance: few
CDR3aa: CASSQERLVGEQYF; CDR3nt: TGCGCCAGCAGCCAAGAGCGACTAGTTGGGGAGCAGTACTTC; v_gene: TRBV4-1; d_gene: NA; j_gene: TRBJ2-5; abundance: NA
CDR3aa: CASSFTGNQPQHF; CDR3nt: TGTGCCAGCAGTTTCACAGGGAATCAGCCCCAGCATTTT; v_gene: TRBV28; d_gene: NA; j_gene: TRBJ1-5; abundance: few
CDR3aa: CASSMGGGFRHGYTF; CDR3nt: TGTGCCAGTAGTATGGGGGGGGGCTTTCGCCATGGCTACACCTTC; v_gene: TRBV19; d_gene: NA; j_gene: TRBJ1-2; abundance: NA
CDR3aa: CASSLGTGNQPQHF; CDR3nt: TGTGCCAGCAGCCTAGGGACAGGTAATCAGCCCCAGCATTTT; v_gene: TRBV9; d_gene: TRBD1; j_gene: TRBJ1-5; abundance: NA
CDR3aa: CAWMTLRADYGYTF; CDR3nt: TGTGCCTGGATGACCCTCAGGGCGGACTATGGCTACACCTTC; v_gene: TRBV30; d_gene: NA; j_gene: TRBJ1-2; abundance: NA
CDR3aa: CAPSSGGEKLFF; CDR3nt: TGTGCCCCTTCGAGCGGGGGTGAAAAACTGTTTTTT; v_gene: TRBV30; d_gene: NA; j_gene: TRBJ1-4; abundance: NA
CDR3aa: CASSSRVAPGNTIYF; CDR3nt: TGTGCCAGCAGTTCAAGGGTAGCGCCGGGAAACACCATATATTTT; v_gene: TRBV28; d_gene: NA; j_gene: TRBJ1-3; abundance: once
CDR3aa: CARGRGSTTSYNEQFF; CDR3nt: TGTGCCAGGGGGAGGGGGTCAACCACTTCTTACAATGAGCAGTTCTTC; v_gene: TRBV28; d_gene: NA; j_gene: TRBJ2-1; abundance: once
CDR3aa: CASSGHRGQPQHF; CDR3nt: TGTGCCAGTAGTGGACATAGGGGACAGCCCCAGCATTTT; v_gene: TRBV19; d_gene: NA; j_gene: TRBJ1-5; abundance: NA
CDR3aa: CSVTDSPLNYGYTF; CDR3nt: TGCAGCGTTACGGACAGCCCTCTAAACTATGGCTACACCTTC; v_gene: TRBV29-1; d_gene: NA; j_gene: TRBJ1-2; abundance: NA
CDR3aa: CASSIGGLGIYTF; CDR3nt: TGTGCCAGCAGTATAGGGGGTTTGGGAATCTACACCTTC; v_gene: TRBV6-5; d_gene: NA; j_gene: TRBJ1-2; abundance: NA
CDR3aa: CASSFSDRFGTGELFF; CDR3nt: TGTGCCAGCAGTTTCTCGGACAGGTTTGGGACCGGGGAGCTGTTTTTT; v_gene: TRBV28; d_gene: TRBD1; j_gene: TRBJ2-2; abundance: once
CDR3aa: CASSLSQGARFYEKLFF; CDR3nt: TGTGCCAGTAGTCTCTCCCAGGGGGCGCGTTTCTATGAAAAACTGTTTTTT; v_gene: TRBV19; d_gene: TRBD1; j_gene: TRBJ1-4; abundance: NA
CDR3aa: CASSSPLSSTEAFF; CDR3nt: TGTGCCAGCAGCTCTCCGCTGAGTAGCACTGAAGCTTTCTTT; v_gene: TRBV7-2; d_gene: NA; j_gene: TRBJ1-1; abundance: once
CDR3aa: CASSLPGGVNEQFF; CDR3nt: TGTGCCAGCAGCTTACCGGGGGGAGTTAATGAGCAGTTCTTC; v_gene: TRBV7-9; d_gene: TRBD2; j_gene: TRBJ2-1; abundance: few
CDR3aa: CASSEPGAAGELFF; CDR3nt: TGTGCCAGCAGTGAACCAGGGGCTGCCGGGGAGCTGTTTTTT; v_gene: TRBV2; d_gene: NA; j_gene: TRBJ2-2; abundance: NA
CDR3aa: CASSVGVRGTREKLFF; CDR3nt: TGTGCCAGCAGCGTAGGAGTCAGGGGGACTCGAGAAAAACTGTTTTTT; v_gene: TRBV9; d_gene: TRBD1; j_gene: TRBJ1-4; abundance: NA
CDR3aa: CASSPTGQPEFEQYF; CDR3nt: TGTGCCAGCAGCCCGACAGGGCAGCCTGAATTTGAGCAGTACTTC; v_gene: TRBV9; d_gene: TRBD1; j_gene: TRBJ2-7; abundance: once
CDR3aa: CASSYRQGGISGTDTQYF; CDR3nt: TGCGCCAGCAGCTACCGGCAGGGAGGAATTAGCGGCACAGATACGCAGTATTTT; v_gene: TRBV5-1; d_gene: NA; j_gene: TRBJ2-3; abundance: NA
CDR3aa: CAWSVTLGGNTEAFF; CDR3nt: TGTGCCTGGAGTGTAACTTTGGGAGGGAACACTGAAGCTTTCTTT; v_gene: TRBV30; d_gene: NA; j_gene: TRBJ1-1; abundance: NA
CDR3aa: CASSLGGGISYNEQFF; CDR3nt: TGCGCCAGCAGCCTAGGCGGGGGTATCTCCTACAATGAGCAGTTCTTC; v_gene: TRBV10-1; d_gene: TRBD2; j_gene: TRBJ2-1; abundance: NA
CDR3aa: CASSYTGEAKNSQYF; CDR3nt: TGTGCCAGCAGTTACACGGGGGAAGCCAAAAACAGTCAGTACTTC; v_gene: TRBV6-5; d_gene: NA; j_gene: TRBJ2-4; abundance: NA
CDR3aa: CASSLEIRRQTQYF; CDR3nt: TGTGCCAGCAGCTTAGAGATTAGGAGGCAGACCCAGTACTTC; v_gene: TRBV13; d_gene: NA; j_gene: TRBJ2-5; abundance: NA
CDR3aa: CASSHGAGQGAPGETQYF; CDR3nt: TGTGCCAGCAGCCACGGGGCGGGACAGGGGGCACCAGGGGAGACCCAGTACTTC; v_gene: TRBV11-2; d_gene: TRBD1; j_gene: TRBJ2-5; abundance: NA
CDR3aa: CASSISPSAGQGRYTGELFF; CDR3nt: TGTGCCAGTAGTATTTCCCCTTCCGCCGGACAGGGGAGGTACACCGGGGAGCTGTTTTTT; v_gene: TRBV19; d_gene: TRBD1; j_gene: TRBJ2-2; abundance: NA
CDR3aa: CASSEGTGFGEQYF; CDR3nt: TGTGCCAGCAGTGAGGGGACAGGGTTTGGTGAGCAGTACTTC; v_gene: TRBV6-1; d_gene: TRBD1; j_gene: TRBJ2-7; abundance: NA
CDR3aa: CAWSVHWGEQFF; CDR3nt: TGTGCCTGGAGTGTACACTGGGGCGAGCAGTTCTTC; v_gene: TRBV30; d_gene: NA; j_gene: TRBJ2-1; abundance: NA
CDR3aa: CASSLETGGPGGYTF; CDR3nt: TGCGCCAGCAGCTTGGAGACAGGGGGGCCTGGTGGCTACACCTTC; v_gene: TRBV5-1; d_gene: TRBD1; j_gene: TRBJ1-2; abundance: NA
CDR3aa: CAISDPAGTSGGTQETQYF; CDR3nt: TGTGCCATCAGTGACCCCGCTGGAACTAGCGGGGGAACACAAGAGACCCAGTACTTC; v_gene: TRBV10-3; d_gene: TRBD2; j_gene: TRBJ2-5; abundance: NA
CDR3aa: CASSFDPGEGDTQYF; CDR3nt: TGTGCCAGCAGCTTTGACCCCGGGGAAGGAGATACGCAGTATTTT; v_gene: TRBV5-4; d_gene: NA; j_gene: TRBJ2-3; abundance: NA
CDR3aa: CASSQGVGGFREETQYF; CDR3nt: TGTGCCAGCAGCCAAGGGGTAGGGGGCTTTAGGGAGGAGACCCAGTACTTC; v_gene: TRBV4-2; d_gene: TRBD1; j_gene: TRBJ2-5; abundance: NA
CDR3aa: CASSLDLGQGGTEAFF; CDR3nt: TGTGCCAGCAGCTTAGATCTGGGACAGGGAGGCACTGAAGCTTTCTTT; v_gene: TRBV11-2; d_gene: TRBD1; j_gene: TRBJ1-1; abundance: NA
CDR3aa: CASSILPGETQYF; CDR3nt: TGTGCCAGTAGTATTTTGCCAGGAGAGACCCAGTACTTC; v_gene: TRBV19; d_gene: NA; j_gene: TRBJ2-5; abundance: NA
CDR3aa: CASSEYLVAEAFF; CDR3nt: TGTGCCAGCAGTGAGTACTTAGTGGCTGAAGCTTTCTTT; v_gene: TRBV6-1; d_gene: NA; j_gene: TRBJ1-1; abundance: NA
CDR3aa: CASSPGLVTDTQYF; CDR3nt: TGTGCCAGCAGCCCTGGACTAGTAACAGATACGCAGTATTTT; v_gene: TRBV11-2; d_gene: TRBD2; j_gene: TRBJ2-3; abundance: NA
CDR3aa: CASSYTRGGVSTGELFF; CDR3nt: TGTGCCAGCAGTTACACTAGGGGGGGTGTAAGCACCGGGGAGCTGTTTTTT; v_gene: TRBV28; d_gene: NA; j_gene: TRBJ2-2; abundance: NA
CDR3aa: CASRGAGGPLTDTQYF; CDR3nt: TGTGCCAGCCGGGGGGCGGGGGGTCCCCTCACAGATACGCAGTATTTT; v_gene: TRBV28; d_gene: TRBD2; j_gene: TRBJ2-3; abundance: NA
CDR3aa: CASSSGLAGGTGELFF; CDR3nt: TGTGCCAGCAGCTCAGGACTAGCGGGGGGCACCGGGGAGCTGTTTTTT; v_gene: TRBV7-2; d_gene: TRBD2; j_gene: TRBJ2-2; abundance: NA
CDR3aa: CASSLWGISAADGNQPQHF; CDR3nt: TGTGCCAGCAGTTTATGGGGTATATCGGCAGCGGACGGCAATCAGCCCCAGCATTTT; v_gene: TRBV27; d_gene: NA; j_gene: TRBJ1-5; abundance: NA
CDR3aa: CASRFSGGEGSPLHF; CDR3nt: TGTGCCAGCAGGTTCTCGGGGGGGGAAGGATCACCCCTCCACTTT; v_gene: TRBV28; d_gene: NA; j_gene: TRBJ1-6; abundance: NA
CDR3aa: CASSFPLPGLSSGDYNEQFF; CDR3nt: TGTGCCAGCAGTTTCCCATTACCCGGGCTTAGTAGCGGGGACTACAATGAGCAGTTCTTC; v_gene: TRBV28; d_gene: TRBD2; j_gene: TRBJ2-1; abundance: NA
CDR3aa: CAISELTGGLQETQYF; CDR3nt: TGTGCCATCAGTGAGTTGACAGGGGGGCTCCAAGAGACCCAGTACTTC; v_gene: TRBV10-3; d_gene: TRBD1; j_gene: TRBJ2-5; abundance: NA
CDR3aa: CASSLVGDSYEQYF; CDR3nt: TGTGCCAGCAGCTTAGTAGGAGATTCCTACGAGCAGTACTTC; v_gene: TRBV7-2; d_gene: NA; j_gene: TRBJ2-7; abundance: NA
CDR3aa: CASSPSFATNEKLFF; CDR3nt: TGTGCCAGCAGTCCGTCCTTTGCAACTAATGAAAAACTGTTTTTT; v_gene: TRBV6-5; d_gene: NA; j_gene: TRBJ1-4; abundance: NA
CDR3aa: CASSFETGANSPLHF; CDR3nt: TGCGCCAGCAGCTTCGAGACAGGCGCGAATTCACCCCTCCACTTT; v_gene: TRBV5-1; d_gene: NA; j_gene: TRBJ1-6; abundance: NA
CDR3aa: CANWILTAGGRGRVVDIQYF; CDR3nt: TGTGCTAACTGGATACTTACGGCGGGGGGCCGTGGGAGGGTCGTGGACATTCAGTACTTC; v_gene: TRBV27; d_gene: TRBD2; j_gene: TRBJ2-4; abundance: NA
CDR3aa: CASSIKGALSGNTIYF; CDR3nt: TGTGCCAGTAGTATTAAAGGGGCTCTCTCCGGAAACACCATATATTTT; v_gene: TRBV19; d_gene: NA; j_gene: TRBJ1-3; abundance: NA
CDR3aa: CASSRGKQGRGYGYTF; CDR3nt: TGTGCCAGCAGTCGCGGCAAGCAGGGGCGAGGCTATGGCTACACCTTC; v_gene: TRBV28; d_gene: NA; j_gene: TRBJ1-2; abundance: once
CDR3aa: CASSKGLTTNEKLFF; CDR3nt: TGTGCCAGTAGTAAGGGGTTAACAACTAATGAAAAACTGTTTTTT; v_gene: TRBV19; d_gene: NA; j_gene: TRBJ1-4; abundance: NA